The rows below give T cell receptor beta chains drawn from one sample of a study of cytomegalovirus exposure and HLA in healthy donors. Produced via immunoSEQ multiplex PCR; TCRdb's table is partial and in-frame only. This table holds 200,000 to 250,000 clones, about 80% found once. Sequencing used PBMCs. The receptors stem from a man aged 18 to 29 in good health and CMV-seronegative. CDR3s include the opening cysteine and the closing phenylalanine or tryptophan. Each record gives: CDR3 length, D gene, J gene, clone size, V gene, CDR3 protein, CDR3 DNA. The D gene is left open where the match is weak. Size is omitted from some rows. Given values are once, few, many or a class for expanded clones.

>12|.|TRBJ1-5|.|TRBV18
CASSPGNQPQHF
TGTGCCAGCTCGCCGGGGAATCAGCCCCAGCATTTT
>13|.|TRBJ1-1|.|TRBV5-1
CASSFQGKTEAFF
TGCGCCAGCAGCTTTCAGGGGAAGACTGAAGCTTTCTTT
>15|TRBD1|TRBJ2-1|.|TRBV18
CASSPNDRVYNEQFF
TGTGCCAGCTCACCGAACGACAGGGTTTACAATGAGCAGTTCTTC
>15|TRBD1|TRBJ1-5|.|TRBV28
CASSPSGQGYQPQHF
TGTGCCAGCAGTCCCTCGGGACAGGGCTATCAGCCCCAGCATTTT
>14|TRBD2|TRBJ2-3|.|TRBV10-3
CAIRTSGRTDTQYF
TGTGCCATCAGGACTAGCGGGAGAACAGATACGCAGTATTTT
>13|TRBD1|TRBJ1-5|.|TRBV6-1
CASSGTEVEPQHF
TGTGCCAGCAGCGGGACAGAAGTTGAGCCCCAGCATTTT
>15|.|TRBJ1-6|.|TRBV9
CASSPQRASNSPLHF
TGTGCCAGCAGCCCCCAGAGGGCCTCTAATTCACCCCTCCACTTT
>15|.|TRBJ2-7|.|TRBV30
CAWSVPRDGTYEQYF
TGTGCCTGGAGTGTCCCCCGGGATGGGACCTACGAGCAGTACTTC
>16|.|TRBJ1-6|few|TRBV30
CAWSAGVYSYNSPLHF
TGTGCCTGGAGCGCGGGTGTATACTCCTATAATTCACCCCTCCACTTT
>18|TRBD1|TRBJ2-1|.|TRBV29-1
CSVVLRTGNPPTYNEQFF
TGCAGCGTTGTATTGCGGACAGGGAATCCTCCAACCTACAATGAGCAGTTCTTC
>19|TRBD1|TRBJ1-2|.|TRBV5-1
CASSYSNPGQGDYGYGYTF
TGCGCCAGCAGCTATAGTAACCCGGGACAGGGGGACTACGGCTATGGCTACACCTTC
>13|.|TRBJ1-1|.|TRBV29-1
CSVSAETNTEAFF
TGCAGCGTTAGCGCAGAAACGAACACTGAAGCTTTCTTT
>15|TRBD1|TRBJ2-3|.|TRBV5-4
CASSSRTGGTDTQYF
TGTGCCAGCAGCTCCCGGACAGGGGGCACAGATACGCAGTATTTT
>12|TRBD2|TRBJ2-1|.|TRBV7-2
CAGRAGRGEQFF
TGTGCCGGTAGGGCTGGGAGGGGTGAGCAGTTCTTC
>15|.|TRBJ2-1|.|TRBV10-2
CASSESTVTWNEQFF
TGCGCCAGCAGTGAGTCGACTGTTACTTGGAATGAGCAGTTCTTC
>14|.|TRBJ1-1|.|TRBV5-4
CASSWGAGHTEAFF
TGTGCCAGCAGCTGGGGAGCTGGGCACACTGAAGCTTTCTTT
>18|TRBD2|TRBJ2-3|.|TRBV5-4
CASSLGVGTSGRADTQYF
TGTGCCAGCAGCTTGGGGGTGGGGACTAGCGGGAGGGCAGATACGCAGTATTTT
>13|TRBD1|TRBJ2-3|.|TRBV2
CASSPTGTDTQYF
TGTGCCAGCAGCCCGACAGGGACAGATACGCAGTATTTT
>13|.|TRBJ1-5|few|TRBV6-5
CASSYSSVQPQHF
TGTGCCAGCAGTTACTCATCGGTCCAGCCCCAGCATTTT
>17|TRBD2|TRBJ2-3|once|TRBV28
CASSENLSSGRGDTQYF
TGTGCCAGCAGCGAAAACCTCTCTAGCGGAAGGGGAGATACGCAGTATTTT
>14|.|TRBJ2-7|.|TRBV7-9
CASSDRQGSYEQYF
TGTGCCAGCAGCGACCGACAAGGCTCCTACGAGCAGTACTTC
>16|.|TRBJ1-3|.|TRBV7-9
CASSQVAAGPGNTIYF
TGTGCCAGCAGCCAGGTGGCCGCGGGGCCCGGAAACACCATATATTTT
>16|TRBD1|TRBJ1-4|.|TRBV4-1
CASSEDRGREREKLFF
TGCGCCAGCAGCGAGGACAGGGGGCGCGAGCGTGAAAAACTGTTTTTT
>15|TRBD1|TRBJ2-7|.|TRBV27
CASSTGQENSYEQYF
TGTGCCAGCAGTACCGGACAGGAGAACTCCTACGAGCAGTACTTC
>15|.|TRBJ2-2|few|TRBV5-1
CASSPGATNTGELFF
TGCGCCAGCAGCCCCGGAGCTACGAACACCGGGGAGCTGTTTTTT
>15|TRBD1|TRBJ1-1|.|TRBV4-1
CASSQLKQGAHEAFF
TGCGCCAGCAGCCAACTTAAACAGGGGGCCCATGAAGCTTTCTTT
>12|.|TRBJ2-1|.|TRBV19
CASSLGGNEQFF
TGTGCCAGTAGCCTAGGGGGTAATGAGCAGTTCTTC
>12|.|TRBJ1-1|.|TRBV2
CASTARGTEAFF
TGTGCCAGCACCGCACGCGGCACTGAAGCTTTCTTT
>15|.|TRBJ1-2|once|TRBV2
CASSESQHFGSGYTF
TGTGCCAGCAGTGAATCCCAGCACTTTGGGAGTGGCTACACCTTC
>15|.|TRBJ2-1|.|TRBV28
CASSSSAVPYNEQFF
.
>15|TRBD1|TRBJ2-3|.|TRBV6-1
CASRDRGRLEDTQYF
TGTGCCAGCAGAGACAGGGGGCGCTTGGAGGATACGCAGTATTTT